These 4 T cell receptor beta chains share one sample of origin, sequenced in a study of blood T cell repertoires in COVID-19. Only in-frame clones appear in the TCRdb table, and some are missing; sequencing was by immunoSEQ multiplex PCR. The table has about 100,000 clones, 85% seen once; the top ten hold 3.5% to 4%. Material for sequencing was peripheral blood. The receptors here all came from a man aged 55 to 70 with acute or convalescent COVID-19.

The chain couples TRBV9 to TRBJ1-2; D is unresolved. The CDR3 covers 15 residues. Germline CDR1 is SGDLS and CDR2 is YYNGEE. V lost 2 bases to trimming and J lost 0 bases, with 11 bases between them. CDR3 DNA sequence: TGTGCCAGCAGCGTCGGAGCCGCACCTAACTATGGCTACACCTTC. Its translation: CASSVGAAPNYGYTF.

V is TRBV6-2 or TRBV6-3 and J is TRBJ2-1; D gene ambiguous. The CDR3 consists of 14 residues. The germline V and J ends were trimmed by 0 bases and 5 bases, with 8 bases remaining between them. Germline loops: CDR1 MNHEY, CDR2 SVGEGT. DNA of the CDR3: TGTGCCAGCAGTTACTCAGGAGAGCACAATGAGCAGTTCTTC. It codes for CASSYSGEHNEQFF.

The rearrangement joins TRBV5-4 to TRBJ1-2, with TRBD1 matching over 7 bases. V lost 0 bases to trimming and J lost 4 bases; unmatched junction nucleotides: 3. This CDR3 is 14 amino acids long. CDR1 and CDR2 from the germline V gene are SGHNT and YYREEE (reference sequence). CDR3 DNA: TGTGCCAGCAGCTTGGTTGGGACAGCCTATGGCTACACCTTC. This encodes CASSLVGTAYGYTF.

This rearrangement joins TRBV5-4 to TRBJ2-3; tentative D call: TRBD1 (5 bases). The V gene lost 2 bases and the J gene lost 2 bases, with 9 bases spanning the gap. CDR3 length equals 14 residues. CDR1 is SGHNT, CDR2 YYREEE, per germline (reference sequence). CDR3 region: CASSFDRFTDTQYF. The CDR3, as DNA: TGTGCCAGCAGCTTCGACAGATTCACAGATACGCAGTATTTT. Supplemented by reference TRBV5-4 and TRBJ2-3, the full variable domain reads ETGVTQSPTHLIKTRGQQVTLRCSSQSGHNTVSWYQQALGQGPQFIFQYYREEENGRGNFPPRFSGLQFPNYSSELNVNALELDDSALYLCASSFDRFTDTQYFGPGTRLTVL.